The 2 T cell receptor beta chains below all came from one sample that was sequenced in a study of blood T cell dynamics during melanoma immunotherapy. Profiling relied on immunoSEQ multiplex PCR, and the TCRdb table lists in-frame clones only, not all of them. The sample yields 9,900 or so clones, 80% to 90% seen once. Time point noted: pre-treatment baseline. The material was blood, obtained from a patient treated with checkpoint blockade. The receptors derive from a human donor with melanoma.

CDR3 bases: TGCAGCGTTGAGTTTGGGGGAAAACTGTTTTTT. Translated: CSVEFGGKLFF. This rearrangement joins TRBV29-1 to TRBJ1-4, with D perhaps matching TRBD1 (5 bases). The length of the CDR3 is 11 residues. Germline CDR1 and CDR2: SQVTM and ANQGSEA. Trimming stripped 3 bases from V and 10 bases from J, with 9 bases between. The full variable domain, in which reference TRBV29-1 and TRBJ1-4 provide the parts outside the CDR3, is SAVISQKPSRDICQRGTSLTIQCQVDSQVTMMFWYRQQPGQSLTLIATANQGSEATYESGFVIDKFPISRPNLTFSTLTVSNMSPEDSSIYLCSVEFGGKLFFGSGTQLSVL.

The chain has TRBV18 and TRBJ2-5; unclear D gene. Germline values: CDR1 KGHSH, CDR2 LQKENI. V was clipped by 6 bases and J by 4 bases, with 9 bases between them. The CDR3 loop spans 12 amino acids. CDR3: CASSPQIETQYF. Here the CDR3 DNA reads TGTGCCAGCTCTCCCCAGATAGAGACCCAGTACTTC.